This paragraph covers one TCR beta chain sequence. The antigen is undetermined. Each of the CD4+ naive, central memory, regulatory and stem cell-like memory populations was sorted via CD45RO/CCR7/CD25/CD127/CD95/CD27. These data originate in a study of beta chain features in type 1 diabetes. General observations from the study: TCRB CDR3s were moderately but significantly shorter in Type 1 diabetes patients in all four CD4+ subsets.

TCRB transcripts that were expressed got sequenced, as all of the isolated RNA had been reverse transcribed. Clones were read by immunoSEQ multiplex PCR, and TCRdb kept only the in-frame ones, dropping some. The repertoire holds 300,000 or so clones, less than 15% seen once, with over 0.014% in the top ten. Trimming removed 4 bases from V and 6 bases from J; junction bases left unmatched: 22. The CDR3 has 21 residues. Germline V gives CDR1 LGHNA, CDR2 YNFKEQ. The source of this sequence is a woman between 18 and 30 years old with type 1 diabetes. The sequenced sample consisted of naive CD4+ T cells from blood. V and J are TRBV4-2 and TRBJ2-2, with 11 bases that match TRBD2. The CDR3 sequence: CASSPWTVLLAGDAASGELFF. CDR3 sequence (DNA): TGTGCCAGCAGCCCATGGACGGTGTTACTAGCGGGGGATGCCGCCTCCGGGGAGCTGTTTTTT.